The present entry profiles one T cell receptor (beta chain) with its context. Its antigen is unidentified. Per the germline V gene, CDR1 is SGHAT and CDR2 is FQDESV (reference sequence). This CDR3 spans 14 amino acids. The data were obtained in a study of monozygotic twins with inflammatory bowel disease. Each UMI, carrying a 6-nucleotide sample barcode, came from template switching. Using the 5' RACE reads, TCRdb records one entry per CDR3 protein without DNA. The ten top clones account for 2.4%, within a sample of 350,000 to 500,000 distinct CDR3 sequences. Broader study findings: Against healthy co-twins, IBD patients had lower TCRbeta diversity (measured by inverse Simpson). No distinction between different T cell subtypes was possible.

The sequence derives from a human donor with ulcerative colitis or Crohn's disease, or a healthy co-twin of an affected twin (not recorded which). V usage is TRBV11-1 and J usage is TRBJ2-2. Specimen: blood. CDR3 sequence reads: CASSLEPMTGELFF.